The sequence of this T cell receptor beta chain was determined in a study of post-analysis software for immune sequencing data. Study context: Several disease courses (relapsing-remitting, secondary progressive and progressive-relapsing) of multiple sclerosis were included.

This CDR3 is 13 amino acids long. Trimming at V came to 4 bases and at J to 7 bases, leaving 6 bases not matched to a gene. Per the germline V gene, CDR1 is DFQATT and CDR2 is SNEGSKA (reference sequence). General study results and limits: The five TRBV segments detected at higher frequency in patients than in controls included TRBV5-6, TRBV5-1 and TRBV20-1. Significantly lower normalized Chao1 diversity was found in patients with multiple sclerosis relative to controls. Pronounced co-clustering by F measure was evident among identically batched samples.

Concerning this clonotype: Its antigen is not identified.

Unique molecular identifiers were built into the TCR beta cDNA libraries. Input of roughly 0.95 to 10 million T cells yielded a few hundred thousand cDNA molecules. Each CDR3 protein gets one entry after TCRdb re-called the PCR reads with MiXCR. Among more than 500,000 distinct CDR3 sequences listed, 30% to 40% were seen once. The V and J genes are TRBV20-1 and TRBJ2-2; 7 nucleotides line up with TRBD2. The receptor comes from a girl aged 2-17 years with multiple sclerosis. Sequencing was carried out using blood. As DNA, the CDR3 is TGCAGTGCTAAACGCAGGGAGGGCGGGGAGCTGTTTTTT. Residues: CSAKRREGGELFF.